This is a list of T cell receptor beta chains from one sample in a study of CXCR3-negative and CXCR3-positive naive CD8 T cells. With the 5' RACE reads reprocessed, TCRdb shows one record per CDR3 protein and no DNA. The sample has 50,000 to 60,000 distinct CDR3 sequences. Sample: naive CXCR3+ CD8+ T cells from blood. These receptors were obtained from a human donor in good health. Some clones in this sample may be carry-over from other donors' samples. Each CDR3 is given with its conserved first and last residue.

TRBV7-8,TRBJ2-7,CASSLVETGLAVLAGEQYF
TRBV20-1,TRBJ2-7,CSARPSDDYEQYF
TRBV7-9,TRBJ2-1,CASSPGTGHEQFF
TRBV5-1,TRBJ2-3,CASSLVSASLTDTQYF
TRBV12-3/TRBV12-4,TRBJ1-1,CASTLVGRNTEAFF
TRBV7-9,TRBJ1-2,CASSTGTEHYGYTF
TRBV6-5,TRBJ2-7,CASSSRGLPYEQYF
TRBV7-2,TRBJ2-1,CASSFGGAYEQFF
TRBV28,TRBJ2-4,CASSSGEENIQYF
TRBV28,TRBJ2-5,CASSLSDTAQETQYF
TRBV5-5,TRBJ1-1,CASSLVQAMNTEAFF
TRBV2,TRBJ2-7,CASSEGYSYEQYF
TRBV3-1,TRBJ2-2,CASSQEETTDTGELFF
TRBV5-5,TRBJ1-5,CASSSGQGNDYRNQPQHF
TRBV29-1,TRBJ2-7,CSGLTGATYEQYF
TRBV5-1,TRBJ2-7,CASSIRDRGNEQYF
TRBV6-6,TRBJ1-2,CASSAQGRGYSPNYGYTF
TRBV29-1,TRBJ2-5,CSVRTYLAGGETQYF
TRBV12-3/TRBV12-4,TRBJ2-5,CASSLDSETQYF
TRBV15,TRBJ2-7,CATSRDGGLGFPEQYF
TRBV12-3/TRBV12-4,TRBJ2-5,CASIQGGARGETQYF
TRBV12-3/TRBV12-4,TRBJ2-3,CASSPERTDTQYF